A selection of T cell receptor beta chains follows, all from one sample in a study of T cell responses to AZD1222 COVID-19 vaccine. The data were produced by immunoSEQ multiplex PCR, yet TCRdb's version contains in-frame clones alone and is incomplete. The sample contains over 95,000 clones, roughly nine tenths of which appear only once. The input for sequencing was peripheral blood, taken on day 0 of AZD1222 vaccination. These receptors were collected from an adult in good health. Each CDR3 is given without its conserved first and last residue.

length,J,V,CDR3
11,TRBJ1-2,TRBV28,ASSFVRNYGYT
10,TRBJ2-7,TRBV6-1,ASSDRGYEQY
12,TRBJ1-6,TRBV28,ASRGRTSNSPLH
11,TRBJ1-4,TRBV10-3,AALRDRDEKLF
13,TRBJ1-1,TRBV10-3,AISDRGGANTEAF
12,TRBJ2-4,TRBV2,ASSEGLAKNIQY
11,TRBJ2-7,TRBV7-7,ASSPSGAYEQY
15,TRBJ1-6,TRBV6-2/TRBV6-3,ASSYKGALPYNSPLH
12,TRBJ1-1,TRBV7-8,ASSTGGKNTEAF
11,TRBJ2-7,TRBV14,ASSQLDYYEQY
11,TRBJ1-1,TRBV28,ASRPQGPVGAF
14,TRBJ1-2,TRBV19,ASSLRRGDSNYGYT
11,TRBJ1-1,TRBV5-1,ASRQGGTTEAF
12,TRBJ1-5,TRBV5-8,ASSLLAGNQPQH
12,TRBJ2-5,TRBV4-3,ASSQDRGRETQY
14,TRBJ1-5,TRBV6-6,ASSRSGQANNQPQH
12,TRBJ1-6,TRBV27,ASSLAGGNSPLH
13,TRBJ2-1,TRBV10-3,AISERTSGGHEQF
15,TRBJ2-7,TRBV6-6,ASSLSRLDPPLSEQY
13,TRBJ1-4,TRBV5-1,ASSFGTTSNEKLF
11,TRBJ1-6,TRBV2,ASMGPRNSPLH
9,TRBJ2-5,TRBV12-3/TRBV12-4,ASSKQETQY
11,TRBJ2-7,TRBV6-6,ASSYIAGNEQY
14,TRBJ1-5,TRBV19,ASSFVRGVRNQPQH
13,TRBJ2-7,TRBV4-3,ASSQVAGQSYEQY
12,TRBJ2-1,TRBV29-1,SVGGLAGGNEQF
10,TRBJ1-2,TRBV30,AWSVGVAGYT
12,TRBJ1-1,TRBV7-6,ASSSCWTRTEAF
12,TRBJ1-5,TRBV19,ASSIRRTNQPQH
13,TRBJ2-7,TRBV5-8,ASSGGYGTSYEQY
13,TRBJ1-1,TRBV7-2,ASSLGDRRAEEAF
11,TRBJ1-5,TRBV28,ASGIGVGQPQH
13,TRBJ2-4,TRBV4-3,ASSQTGGSKNIQY
11,TRBJ1-5,TRBV19,ASSISRVQPQH
14,TRBJ2-3,TRBV6-2/TRBV6-3,ASSRGTSGVTDTQY
14,TRBJ2-7,TRBV18,ASSPQTSGVSYEQY
11,TRBJ2-3,TRBV27,ASTERSTDTQY
13,TRBJ2-2,TRBV7-9,ASSPRGADTGELF
12,TRBJ1-5,TRBV4-1,ASSPGMGNQPQH
13,TRBJ1-5,TRBV19,ASSLAAGRNQPQH
11,TRBJ1-1,TRBV10-3,AISERMNTEAF
14,TRBJ1-5,TRBV6-6,ASSYGGRVSNQPQH
15,TRBJ1-5,TRBV19,ASSTLGGGMSNQPQH
16,TRBJ1-2,TRBV19,ASSMPTGGGYSNYGYT
13,TRBJ2-1,TRBV7-3,ASSLDGFYYNEQF
11,TRBJ2-3,TRBV27,ASSTGTADTQY
13,TRBJ2-7,TRBV30,AWSPGAGGLNEQY
13,TRBJ1-6,TRBV10-2,ASTPGQGRWVPLH
14,TRBJ2-3,TRBV6-5,ASSYPGLVHSDTQY
13,TRBJ2-3,TRBV14,ASSLRTGHTDTQY
15,TRBJ1-2,TRBV4-2,ASSQGARDRGSYGYT
11,TRBJ1-6,TRBV30,AWSWTGGSPLH
10,TRBJ2-7,TRBV3-1/TRBV3-2,ASSLLGDEQY
10,TRBJ2-7,TRBV2,ASSAQRREQY
16,TRBJ2-1,TRBV4-1,ASSQEGGTGVPYNEQF